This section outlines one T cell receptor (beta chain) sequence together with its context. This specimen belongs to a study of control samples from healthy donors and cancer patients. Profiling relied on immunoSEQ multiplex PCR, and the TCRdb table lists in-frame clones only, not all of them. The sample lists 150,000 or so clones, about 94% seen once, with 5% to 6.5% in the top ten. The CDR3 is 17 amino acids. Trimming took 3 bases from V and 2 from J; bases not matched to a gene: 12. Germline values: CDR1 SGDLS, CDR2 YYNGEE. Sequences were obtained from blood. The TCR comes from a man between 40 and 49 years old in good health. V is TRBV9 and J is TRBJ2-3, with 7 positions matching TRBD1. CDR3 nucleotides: TGTGCCAGCAGCGCCCCACGGACAGGCGGGTACACAGATACGCAGTATTTT. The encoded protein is CASSAPRTGGYTDTQYF.